The 30 T cell receptor beta chains in this list originate from one sample, sequenced in a study of blood T cell repertoires in COVID-19. Produced via immunoSEQ multiplex PCR; TCRdb's table is partial and in-frame only. The sample includes under 400,000 clones, roughly 90% of them seen just once. Source material: peripheral blood. The receptors were sampled from a young woman with COVID-19, enrolled during active disease.

V usage is TRBV29-1 and J usage is TRBJ1-1, with 9 bases that match TRBD1. CDR1 SQVTM and CDR2 ANQGSEA come from the germline V gene. V lost 6 bases, J lost 7 bases, and 6 bases stayed unmatched. This CDR3 comprises 12 residues. This CDR3 is CSVLQGAVEAFF. CDR3 DNA: TGCAGCGTCCTACAGGGGGCAGTTGAAGCTTTCTTT. Full variable domain (rest looked up from reference TRBV29-1 and TRBJ1-1): SAVISQKPSRDICQRGTSLTIQCQVDSQVTMMFWYRQQPGQSLTLIATANQGSEATYESGFVIDKFPISRPNLTFSTLTVSNMSPEDSSIYLCSVLQGAVEAFFGQGTRLTVV.

The chain joins TRBV6-6 to TRBJ2-1, with 12 bases identical to TRBD2. CDR3 length: 15 amino acids. In germline, CDR1 is MNHNY, CDR2 SVGAGI (reference sequence). J lost 3 bases, V lost 5 bases, and 2 bases had no gene match. The CDR3 region has the DNA TGTGCCAGCAGTCGGACTAGCGGGGACTACAATGAGCAGTTCTTC. Its translation is CASSRTSGDYNEQFF.

The chain recombines TRBV3-1 (or the pseudogene TRBV3-2) with TRBJ2-1, with 8 bases aligning to TRBD2. V lost 3 bases, J lost 6 bases, and 1 base stayed unmatched. Germline loops: CDR1 LGHDT, CDR2 YNNKEL (reference sequence). The length of the CDR3 is 13 residues. The CDR3 coding sequence is TGTGCCAGCAGCCAGGGGACTAGCAATGAGCAGTTCTTC. This codes for CASSQGTSNEQFF.

The CDR3 protein is CASSKYNRRTEAFF. DNA for the CDR3: TGTGCCAGCAGCAAATACAACAGACGCACTGAAGCTTTCTTT. The chain is built from TRBV21-1 and TRBJ1-1; the DNA was not used to check the table's D call, TRBD1. TRBV21-1 is a pseudogene. The CDR3 consists of 14 residues.

The genes are TRBV7-9 and TRBJ1-1; D perhaps matches TRBD1 (6 bases). In germline, CDR1 is SEHNR, CDR2 FQNEAQ (reference sequence). CDR3 length: 15 residues. With 4 bases removed from V and 4 bases from J, the gap between germline ends came to 16 bases. The CDR3 sequence is CASSSPQGEGTEAFF. The CDR3 region has the DNA TGTGCCAGCAGCTCCCCACAGGGTGAGGGCACTGAAGCTTTCTTT.

This sequence joins TRBV5-5 and TRBJ1-1; D unclear. The CDR3 sequence is 13 residues long. The germline gives CDR1 SGHKS, CDR2 YYEKEE (reference sequence). Trimming cost V 2 bases and J 5 bases, with 10 bases left between them. Here the CDR3 reads CASSFGMWTEAFF. DNA of the CDR3: TGTGCCAGCAGCTTCGGGATGTGGACTGAAGCTTTCTTT.

V gene TRBV11-3 combines with J gene TRBJ2-1; 9 positions match TRBD2. Germline V gives CDR1 SGHNT, CDR2 YENEEA. The CDR3 has 14 amino acids. Trimming removed 3 bases from V and 8 bases from J; junction bases left unmatched: 5. The CDR3 coding sequence is TGTGCCAGCAGCTTCGGTGCTAGCGGGGATGAGCAGTTCTTC. Translation: CASSFGASGDEQFF.

The rearrangement joins TRBV5-4 to TRBJ1-1; 9 nucleotides align to TRBD1. CDR1 is SGHNT, CDR2 YYREEE, per germline (reference sequence). CDR3 length: 16 residues. The J segment lost 5 bases and the V segment lost 4 bases, leaving 12 bases of the junction unmatched. For the CDR3, the DNA is TGTGCCAGCAGCCGAGGAGGCAACAGGGGGCAGACTGAAGCTTTCTTT. Its translation: CASSRGGNRGQTEAFF. The variable domain in full, completed from reference TRBV5-4 and TRBJ1-1, reads ETGVTQSPTHLIKTRGQQVTLRCSSQSGHNTVSWYQQALGQGPQFIFQYYREEENGRGNFPPRFSGLQFPNYSSELNVNALELDDSALYLCASSRGGNRGQTEAFFGQGTRLTVV.

The V call is TRBV7-8, the J call TRBJ1-5, with 9 bases fitting TRBD1. V lost 4 bases, J lost 7 bases, and 5 bases stayed unmatched. The CDR3 totals 14 residues. Germline V gives CDR1 SGHVS, CDR2 FQNEAQ. CDR3 loop: CASSWDRARQPQHF. CDR3 DNA: TGTGCCAGCAGCTGGGACAGGGCCAGGCAGCCCCAGCATTTT.

This clone showed up just a few times. Additional DNA sequences in this sample encode the identical CDR3. This sequence joins TRBV4-2 and TRBJ1-5, with no clear D. Germline loops: CDR1 LGHNA, CDR2 YNFKEQ. V lost 1 base, J lost 7 bases, and 5 bases lay in between. The CDR3 extends over 12 amino acids. The CDR3, as DNA: TGTGCCAGCAGCCAAGGCGAACAGCCCCAGCATTTT. Its translation is CASSQGEQPQHF.

The chain joins TRBV6-6 to TRBJ1-4; D is perhaps TRBD1 (5 bases). Trimming took off 0 bases at V and 6 bases at J, with 8 bases between the two ends. This CDR3 is 14 amino acids long. Germline loops: CDR1 MNHNY, CDR2 SVGAGI (reference sequence). The CDR3 DNA follows: TGTGCCAGCAGTTACTCGGGGCAGGATGAAAAACTGTTTTTT. This translates into CASSYSGQDEKLFF.

This sequence joins TRBV9 and TRBJ2-1; tentative D call: TRBD1 (5 bases). Germline lookup yields CDR1 SGDLS and CDR2 YYNGEE. Trimming removed 0 bases at V and 9 bases at J, with 7 bases between. The CDR3 runs to 12 residues. CDR3: CASSVVRGEQFF. In DNA, the CDR3 is TGTGCCAGCAGCGTAGTTAGGGGTGAGCAGTTCTTC.

This chain joins TRBV30 and TRBJ1-2; TRBD1 matches 8 bases. V lost 4 bases to trimming and J lost 3 bases; unmatched junction nucleotides: 4. CDR3 length: 13 residues. Germline lookup yields CDR1 GTSNPN and CDR2 SVGIG (reference sequence). The CDR3 loop reads CAWKQGEYYGYTF. For the CDR3, the DNA is TGTGCCTGGAAACAGGGGGAGTACTATGGCTACACCTTC.

The chain recombines TRBV11-2 with TRBJ2-3, with TRBD2 matching over 12 bases. J was trimmed by 4 bases and V by 5 bases; bases with no gene match: 4. This CDR3 region has 15 residues. Germline V gene data show CDR1 as SGHAT and CDR2 as FQNNGV. In nucleotides, the CDR3 is TGTGCCAGCAGCCGACTAGCGGGAGCCCCAGATACGCAGTATTTT. Amino acid sequence: CASSRLAGAPDTQYF.

The V and J genes are TRBV7-2 and TRBJ1-6, with D perhaps TRBD1 (6 bases). There are 14 residues in the CDR3. The V end lost 5 bases, the J end lost 7 bases, and 12 bases lay between the germline ends. Germline V gives CDR1 SGHTA, CDR2 FQGNSA. This CDR3 is CASSLGDTNSPLHF. The CDR3 nucleotides are TGTGCCAGCAGCCTGGGGGACACAAATTCACCCCTCCACTTT.

The V gene is TRBV10-1, the J gene TRBJ1-1, with TRBD1 identical over 10 bases. The germline V gene has CDR1 WNHNN and CDR2 SYGVQD (reference sequence). CDR3 size: 14 residues. With V trimmed by 4 bases and J by 11 bases, 10 bases remained unmatched. The CDR3 is CASSAGTGARRAFF. CDR3 DNA sequence: TGCGCCAGCAGTGCTGGGACAGGGGCCCGGAGGGCTTTCTTT.

V usage is TRBV11-2 and J usage is TRBJ2-7; 8 bases are a match to TRBD2. The junction had 7 bases not matched to a gene; V was cut back by 3 bases and J by 3 bases. The CDR3 runs 15 residues. Germline assignment: CDR1 SGHAT and CDR2 FQNNGV. CDR3 bases: TGTGCCAGCAGCTTGAGCGGGAGTTCTATCTACGAGCAGTACTTC. Translation gives CASSLSGSSIYEQYF.

The chain is built from TRBV4-1 and TRBJ2-4, with 8 bases that match TRBD2. Trimming took 3 bases from V and 6 from J; bases not matched to a gene: 13. Per germline, CDR1 MGHRA and CDR2 YSYEKL. This CDR3 region has 17 residues. CDR3 region: CASSHPGGAGGGNIQYF. The CDR3 DNA reads TGCGCCAGCAGCCACCCCGGTGGGGCGGGAGGAGGAAACATTCAGTACTTC.

The genes are TRBV19 and TRBJ2-2, with 11 bases lining up with TRBD2. Germline lookup yields CDR1 LNHDA and CDR2 SQIVND (reference sequence). The CDR3 has 17 residues. V dropped 6 bases and J dropped 1; count of bases not matched to a gene: 7. CDR3 residues: CASSRPGLAENTGELFF. The CDR3 bases are TGTGCCAGTAGCAGACCGGGACTAGCGGAGAACACCGGGGAGCTGTTTTTT.

In regard to this clone: Other nucleotide sequences in the sample specify the same CDR3. The rearrangement links TRBV5-1 to TRBJ2-5; no reliable D call. The CDR3 totals 11 residues. Trimming shortened V by 3 bases and J by 4 bases, and 4 bases separated the two germline ends. Germline V gene lookup returns CDR1 SGHRS and CDR2 YFSETQ. The CDR3 bases are TGCGCCAGCAGCTCCGGAGAGACCCAGTACTTC. Its protein product is CASSSGETQYF.

The chain couples TRBV7-9 to TRBJ1-1; D uncertain. Between the trimmed V and J ends, which lost 1 base and 0 bases, there was a span of 12 bases. Germline V lookup: CDR1 SEHNR, CDR2 FQNEAQ (reference sequence). The CDR3 length is 16 residues. CDR3 DNA: TGTGCCAGCAGCTTAGACCCGGGGAGGATGAACACTGAAGCTTTCTTT. This translates into CASSLDPGRMNTEAFF.

The genes are TRBV11-2 and TRBJ1-1; no reliable D call. Germline V gives CDR1 SGHAT, CDR2 FQNNGV. Trimming shortened V by 2 bases and J by 0 bases, and 7 bases separated the two germline ends. This CDR3 region has 14 residues. The DNA for the CDR3 is TGTGCCAGCAGCTTACCAGGAATGAACACTGAAGCTTTCTTT. Translated: CASSLPGMNTEAFF.

The chain carries TRBV19 and TRBJ1-4; D not resolved. V lost 5 bases, J lost 7 bases, and 11 bases lay in between. Germline CDR1 LNHDA, CDR2 SQIVND (reference sequence). The CDR3 is 13 amino acids. CDR3 protein: CASSRQEGEKLFF. In DNA form, the CDR3 reads TGTGCCAGTAGTCGTCAGGAAGGTGAAAAACTGTTTTTT.

The chain employs TRBV5-1 and TRBJ1-4; 8 nucleotides line up with TRBD1. This CDR3 is 18 amino acids long. The V gene's germline CDR1 is SGHRS and CDR2 YFSETQ. The junction had 18 bases not matched to a gene; V was cut back by 3 bases and J by 8 bases. The CDR3 protein is CASSSTGASGGTGEKLFF. CDR3 coding DNA: TGCGCCAGCAGCTCGACAGGGGCTAGTGGGGGGACGGGCGAAAAACTGTTTTTT. The full variable domain, in which reference TRBV5-1 and TRBJ1-4 provide the parts outside the CDR3, is KAGVTQTPRYLIKTRGQQVTLSCSPISGHRSVSWYQQTPGQGLQFLFEYFSETQRNKGNFPGRFSGRQFSNSRSEMNVSTLELGDSALYLCASSSTGASGGTGEKLFFGSGTQLSVL.

The gene calls are TRBV27 and TRBJ1-4, with D tentatively TRBD1 (5 bases). Trimming removed 4 bases from V and 5 bases from J, with 17 bases in between. Germline-derived CDR1 and CDR2 are MNHEY and SMNVEV (reference sequence). This CDR3 has 16 amino acids. Here the CDR3 reads CASSSLRRGGNEKLFF. The CDR3 DNA reads as TGTGCCAGCAGTTCACTTAGGAGGGGTGGAAATGAAAAACTGTTTTTT.

Worth noting for this clone: This sample also contains other DNA sequences that code for the same CDR3. The rearrangement uses TRBV25-1 and TRBJ1-3, with TRBD1 matching 8 bases. There are 13 residues in the CDR3. The trim removed 5 bases at V and 4 bases at J, leaving 1 base unmatched. Per the germline V gene, CDR1 is MGHDK and CDR2 is SYGVNS. The CDR3 DNA reads TGTGCCAGCAGTCAGGGGGCCGGAAACACCATATATTTT. Translation gives CASSQGAGNTIYF.

This clone was seen only once. This chain connects TRBV28 to TRBJ1-3; 7 bases align to TRBD1. With 6 bases clipped from V and 0 bases from J, the junction kept 5 bases outside the gene matches. Per germline, CDR1 MDHEN and CDR2 SYDVKM. The CDR3 is 15 amino acids. In DNA, the CDR3 is TGTGCCAGCAGCCGGGGACAGATCTCTGGAAACACCATATATTTT. Translated: CASSRGQISGNTIYF.

V is TRBV7-8 and J is TRBJ1-2; 7 bases match TRBD1. Losses at the gene ends were 6 bases for V and 8 bases for J; bases not matched to a gene: 15. The CDR3 loop spans 15 amino acids. Germline CDR1 SGHVS, CDR2 FQNEAQ. The CDR3 region has the DNA TGTGCCAGCAGTCGAAGTCGGGACAGTAACAGGGGCTACACCTTC. It encodes CASSRSRDSNRGYTF.

The chain recombines TRBV11-2 with TRBJ2-2; no reliable D call. V gave up 3 bases and J gave up 1 base, with 9 bases separating them. Looked up from germline, CDR1 is SGHAT and CDR2 is FQNNGV. This CDR3 is 15 amino acids long. The CDR3: CASSFRRMNTGELFF. CDR3 sequence (DNA): TGTGCCAGCAGCTTCCGGCGGATGAACACCGGGGAGCTGTTTTTT.

This chain joins TRBV19 and TRBJ1-1; D might be TRBD1 (5 bases). The germline V gene encodes CDR1 LNHDA and CDR2 SQIVND (reference sequence). The CDR3 runs to 13 residues. Trimming shortened V by 2 bases and J by 5 bases, and 9 bases separated the two germline ends. CDR3 region: CASSIQTATEAFF. The CDR3 DNA is TGTGCCAGTAGTATACAGACAGCGACTGAAGCTTTCTTT.